The 24 T cell receptor beta chains below come from one sample, sequenced in a study of response to subunit inactivated influenza vaccine. TCRdb reprocessed the RT-PCR reads via MiXCR and lists one record per CDR3 protein. The repertoire holds about 540,000 distinct CDR3 sequences, with around 13% as singletons. The specimen was PBMCs from blood, collected approximately 12 days after vaccination. The receptors stem from a man aged 50-59 years who received an inactivated influenza vaccine.

The V call is TRBV7-6, the J call TRBJ2-7, with D maybe TRBD2 (5 bases). V lost 1 base, J lost 2 bases, and 9 bases lay in between. This CDR3 has 14 residues. Germline V gives CDR1 SGHVS, CDR2 FNYEAQ. CDR3 in amino acids: CASSLDGKTYEQYF. CDR3 DNA sequence: TGTGCCAGCAGCTTAGACGGGAAGACCTACGAGCAGTACTTC.

This chain uses TRBV9 with TRBJ2-5; 11 positions agree with TRBD1. Looked up from germline, CDR1 is SGDLS and CDR2 is YYNGEE. The trim removed 0 bases at V and 4 bases at J, leaving 2 bases unmatched. The CDR3 length is 15 residues. The CDR3 protein is CASSVGTGGAETQYF. CDR3 nucleotides: TGTGCCAGCAGCGTAGGGACAGGGGGCGCAGAGACCCAGTACTTC.

Here the CDR3 DNA reads TGCGCCAGCAGTGATAGCAGCGGGGGTTACGAGCAGTACTTC. Protein: CASSDSSGGYEQYF. This chain connects TRBV10-1 to TRBJ2-7; 8 nucleotides line up with TRBD2. J gave up 4 bases and V 3 bases, and 5 bases lay outside the gene matches. The CDR3 is 14 amino acids. The V gene's germline CDR1 is WNHNN and CDR2 SYGVQD (reference sequence).

The V and J genes are TRBV7-2 and TRBJ1-2; the D gene is possibly TRBD1 (6 bases). The CDR3 contains 17 residues. Germline CDR1 SGHTA, CDR2 FQGNSA. Trimming took off 0 bases at V and 2 bases at J, with 16 bases between the two ends. CDR3 nucleotide sequence: TGTGCCAGCAGCTTAGCCGCCGGACAGACCTACAACTATGGCTACACCTTC. Its protein is CASSLAAGQTYNYGYTF.

In its sample, this clonotype was seen a few times. V and J are TRBV29-1 and TRBJ2-1, with unresolved D. Per the germline V gene, CDR1 is SQVTM and CDR2 is ANQGSEA. Trimming removed 4 bases from V and 4 bases from J, with 5 bases in between. The CDR3 has 11 amino acids. CDR3 protein: CSVASYNEQFF. CDR3 coding DNA: TGCAGCGTTGCCAGTTACAATGAGCAGTTCTTC.

The rearrangement links TRBV15 to TRBJ2-7; 9 nucleotides line up with TRBD1. After removal of 4 bases from V and 4 bases from J, the junction contained 5 bases not matched to a gene. Germline V CDR1 and CDR2: LNHNV, YYDKDF (reference sequence). This CDR3 spans 14 amino acids. In DNA form, the CDR3 reads TGTGCCACCAGCACAGGACAGGGGCGGTACGAGCAGTACTTC. It yields the protein CATSTGQGRYEQYF.

The sample holds a few counts of this clonotype. The chain combines TRBV5-1 with TRBJ2-5; D tentatively reads TRBD1 or TRBD2 (5 bases each). This CDR3 comprises 14 residues. Trimming left V 4 bases short and J 5 bases short, with 15 bases between. The V gene's germline CDR1 is SGHRS and CDR2 YFSETQ. DNA for the CDR3: TGCGCCAGCAGCCCCGGGACGGCGCGCGAGACCCAGTACTTC. Its translation is CASSPGTARETQYF.

This clonotype showed up just a few times. CDR3 loop: CASSWSSTPNYGYTF. CDR3 bases: TGTGCCAGCAGCTGGTCATCGACACCTAACTATGGCTACACCTTC. V and J are TRBV7-2 and TRBJ1-2; D remains ambiguous. CDR1 and CDR2 from the germline V gene are SGHTA and FQGNSA. This CDR3 is built from 15 residues. With 4 bases removed from V and 0 bases from J, the gap between germline ends came to 12 bases.

This chain joins TRBV3-1 and TRBJ2-5; 7 bases are shared with TRBD2. The CDR3 has 14 residues. V trimming: 7 bases; J trimming: 3 bases; junction bases outside the gene matches: 8. CDR1 is LGHDT and CDR2 is YNNKEL in the germline V gene (reference sequence). As DNA, the CDR3 is TGTGCCAGCACCGAGGGGACTATCAAAGAGACCCAGTACTTC. Amino acid sequence: CASTEGTIKETQYF.

The V gene is TRBV27, the J gene TRBJ2-7; 8 nucleotides align to TRBD2. CDR3 length: 15 amino acids. Unmatched junction bases numbered 2, after V lost 1 base and J lost 0 bases. The germline CDR1 and CDR2 sequences are MNHEY and SMNVEV (reference sequence). The CDR3 reads CASSLFAGGSYEQYF. In DNA, the CDR3 is TGTGCCAGCAGTTTATTCGCGGGGGGCTCCTACGAGCAGTACTTC.

The gene calls are TRBV29-1 and TRBJ1-2; D is possibly TRBD1 (6 bases). V was clipped by 5 bases and J by 6 bases, with 19 bases between them. Per germline, CDR1 SQVTM and CDR2 ANQGSEA. This CDR3 comprises 14 residues. The CDR3 DNA follows: TGCAGCGTTTACGCTCAGGGGCCAGAGAATGGCTACACCTTC. Translation: CSVYAQGPENGYTF.

At least ten counts were recorded for this clonotype. V and J are TRBV5-1 and TRBJ2-5, with 10 bases matching TRBD1. The CDR3 covers 15 residues. The germline V gene encodes CDR1 SGHRS and CDR2 YFSETQ. The trim removed 3 bases at V and 4 bases at J, leaving 6 bases unmatched. The CDR3 here is CASSSDRGRGETQYF. CDR3 DNA: TGCGCCAGCAGCTCAGACAGGGGGCGCGGAGAGACCCAGTACTTC.

In this sample, this clonotype turned up a few times. J is TRBJ1-1 and V is TRBV5-1; 9 bases are a match to TRBD1. CDR1 and CDR2 (germline): SGHRS, YFSETQ. The CDR3 totals 15 residues. The ends lost 4 bases at V and 4 bases at J; junction bases unmatched: 8. The CDR3 region has the DNA TGCGCCAGCAGCCCCGGGACAGGGCGAGGCACTGAAGCTTTCTTT. Protein product: CASSPGTGRGTEAFF.

The chain uses TRBV28 and TRBJ2-3; the D gene is possibly TRBD2 (5 bases). Between the trimmed V and J ends, which lost 8 bases and 1 base, there was a span of 19 bases. This CDR3 is built from 16 residues. CDR1 is MDHEN and CDR2 is SYDVKM in the germline V gene. CDR3 in DNA: TGTGCCAGCTGTCCCCCTTTAGGGCGGGGCACAGATACGCAGTATTTT. Encoded protein: CASCPPLGRGTDTQYF.

This clonotype has a handful of counts. CDR3 bases: TGCGCCAGCAGCCCGGACCCGCAGGCCTACAATGAGCAGTTCTTC. Protein product: CASSPDPQAYNEQFF. This chain links TRBV5-1 with TRBJ2-1; no reliable D call. The CDR3 loop spans 15 amino acids. Germline CDR1 reads SGHRS; CDR2 reads YFSETQ. The V end was cut by 4 bases, the J end by 2 bases, with 13 bases between. Variable domain in full (rest from reference TRBV5-1 and TRBJ2-1): KAGVTQTPRYLIKTRGQQVTLSCSPISGHRSVSWYQQTPGQGLQFLFEYFSETQRNKGNFPGRFSGRQFSNSRSEMNVSTLELGDSALYLCASSPDPQAYNEQFFGPGTRLTVL.

This clonotype was counted only a few times. The V call is TRBV7-2, the J call TRBJ2-2; D remains ambiguous. Germline V gene data show CDR1 as SGHTA and CDR2 as FQGNSA. Trimming shortened V by 5 bases and J by 5 bases, and 12 bases separated the two germline ends. This CDR3 comprises 14 residues. DNA of the CDR3: TGTGCCAGCAGCGCCCGCTATTCGACCGGGGAGCTGTTTTTT. As protein: CASSARYSTGELFF.

This clonotype turned up a few times. The chain uses TRBV12-3 or TRBV12-4 and TRBJ2-2; D unresolved. This CDR3 spans 15 amino acids. V lost 3 bases and J lost 1, with 9 bases in between. In nucleotides, the CDR3 is TGTGCCAGCAGTTTTGGTACGATGAACACCGGGGAGCTGTTTTTT. Translation gives CASSFGTMNTGELFF.

This clonotype was counted between two and nine times. The chain combines TRBV20-1 with TRBJ1-5; possibly TRBD1 for D (6 bases). The CDR3 runs 14 residues. CDR1 DFQATT and CDR2 SNEGSKA come from the germline V gene (reference sequence). The V and J ends lost 2 bases and 1 base respectively, with 9 bases between them. The CDR3 bases are TGCAGTGCTAGACCAGGGGCGAGCAATCAGCCCCAGCATTTT. Protein: CSARPGASNQPQHF.

This clonotype was detected many times. The CDR3 spells CASKQGGLWEQYF. Here the CDR3 DNA reads TGTGCCAGCAAGCAAGGGGGACTTTGGGAGCAGTACTTC. V gene TRBV12-3 or TRBV12-4 combines with J gene TRBJ2-7, with D possibly being TRBD1 or TRBD2 (6 bases each). There are 13 residues in the CDR3. Trimming stripped 7 bases from V and 7 bases from J, with 17 bases between.

The chain joins TRBV9 to TRBJ2-3; perhaps TRBD1 as D (6 bases). V lost 2 bases and J lost 5, with 21 bases in between. CDR3 length equals 17 residues. The germline V gene has CDR1 SGDLS and CDR2 YYNGEE. CDR3 protein: CASSVRDGTTVRDTQYF. CDR3 in DNA: TGTGCCAGCAGCGTGAGGGACGGGACAACCGTTCGAGATACGCAGTATTTT.

In its sample, this clonotype was seen a few times. The chain recombines TRBV12-3 or TRBV12-4 with TRBJ2-1; 9 bases are shared with TRBD1. The CDR3 is 11 amino acids. J gave up 16 bases and V 6 bases, and 7 bases lay outside the gene matches. The CDR3 DNA follows: TGTGCCAGCAGGAGGGGACAGGGTGAATTCTTC. This codes for CASRRGQGEFF.

The chain has TRBV30 and TRBJ2-6; 7 bases agree with TRBD1. J gave up 0 bases and V 5 bases, and 10 bases lay outside the gene matches. CDR1 is GTSNPN, CDR2 SVGIG, per germline (reference sequence). The CDR3 spans 17 residues. CDR3 protein: CAWLFRGHYSGANVLTF. In DNA form, the CDR3 reads TGTGCCTGGTTATTTAGGGGGCACTACTCTGGGGCCAACGTCCTGACTTTC.

V and J are TRBV20-1 and TRBJ1-1, with D hard to call. The germline gives CDR1 DFQATT, CDR2 SNEGSKA (reference sequence). The CDR3 spans 14 residues. V shed 6 bases and J shed 0 bases, with 14 bases lying between them. CDR3 sequence reads: CSAPFAVMNTEAFF. In DNA form, the CDR3 reads TGCAGTGCCCCCTTTGCAGTTATGAACACTGAAGCTTTCTTT.

The CDR3: CASRPLLENTGELFF. The CDR3 coding sequence is TGTGCCAGCAGACCGCTGTTGGAGAACACCGGGGAGCTGTTTTTT. This sequence joins TRBV6-2 or TRBV6-3 and TRBJ2-2; D not resolved. Germline loops: CDR1 MNHEY, CDR2 SVGEGT. This CDR3 region has 15 residues. V was trimmed by 6 bases and J by 1 base, leaving 12 bases between them.